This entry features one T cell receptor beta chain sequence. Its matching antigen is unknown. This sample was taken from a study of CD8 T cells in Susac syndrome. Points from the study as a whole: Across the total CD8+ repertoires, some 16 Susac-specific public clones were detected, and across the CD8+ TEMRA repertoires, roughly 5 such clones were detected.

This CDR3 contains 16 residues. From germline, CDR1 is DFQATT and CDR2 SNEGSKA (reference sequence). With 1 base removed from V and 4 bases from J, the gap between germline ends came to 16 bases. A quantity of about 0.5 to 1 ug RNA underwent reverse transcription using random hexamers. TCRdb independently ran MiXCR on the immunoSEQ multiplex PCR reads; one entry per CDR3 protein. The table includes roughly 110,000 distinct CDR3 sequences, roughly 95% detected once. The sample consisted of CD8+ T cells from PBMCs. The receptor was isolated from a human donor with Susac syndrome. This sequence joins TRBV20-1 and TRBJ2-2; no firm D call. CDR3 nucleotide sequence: TGCAGTGCTAGAGCCTTTGGCACGGGCGGCACCGGGGAGCTGTTTTTT. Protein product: CSARAFGTGGTGELFF.